The T cell receptor beta chain described here comes from a study of Graves' ophthalmopathy and Graves' hyperthyroidism. Study at large: Peripheral blood sampling preceded any treatment and occurred at initial diagnosis. Study outcomes and limitations: Sensitivity of around 64% and specificity of approximately 72% were achieved by the model that predicted ophthalmopathy progression. Detected in blood as well were most expanded thyroid clonotypes with frequency above 0.001.

The germline CDR1 and CDR2 sequences are SEHNR and FQNEAQ (reference sequence). The CDR3 consists of 14 residues. V was pared by 9 bases and J by 2 bases, with 7 bases of the junction left unmatched. Amplification targeted the TCR beta CDR3 regions, with RNA transcripts as the source material. Investigators did first-round RT-PCR with HTBI primers, then second-round multiplex PCR. TCRdb re-called the multiplex PCR reads through MiXCR, storing one row per CDR3 protein. This sample has hundreds of thousands of distinct CDR3 sequences; 45% occur once, and the top ten carry roughly 45%. PBMCs were density-gradient isolated from approximately 10 ml fresh blood. On this clonotype: Its antigen is unidentified.

This sequence joins TRBV7-9 and TRBJ2-7, with 10 bases lining up with TRBD2. The sample was peripheral blood. This clonotype was sampled from an adult man with Graves' ophthalmopathy. CDR3: CASGIAGGAYEQYF. In DNA form, the CDR3 reads TGTGCCAGTGGTATAGCGGGAGGCGCCTACGAGCAGTACTTC.